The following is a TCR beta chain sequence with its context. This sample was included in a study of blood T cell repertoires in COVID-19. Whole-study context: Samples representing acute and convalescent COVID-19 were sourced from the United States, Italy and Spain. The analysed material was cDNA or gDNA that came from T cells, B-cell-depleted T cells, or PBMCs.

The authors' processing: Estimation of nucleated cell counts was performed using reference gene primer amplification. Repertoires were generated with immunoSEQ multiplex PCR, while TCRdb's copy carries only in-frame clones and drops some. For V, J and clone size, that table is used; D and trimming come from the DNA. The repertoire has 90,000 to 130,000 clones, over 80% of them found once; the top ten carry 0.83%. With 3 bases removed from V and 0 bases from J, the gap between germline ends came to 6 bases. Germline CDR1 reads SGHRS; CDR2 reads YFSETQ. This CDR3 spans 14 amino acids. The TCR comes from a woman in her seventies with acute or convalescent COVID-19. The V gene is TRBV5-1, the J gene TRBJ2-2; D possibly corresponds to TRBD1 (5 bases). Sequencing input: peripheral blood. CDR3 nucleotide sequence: TGCGCCAGCAGCTCGACAGCGAACACCGGGGAGCTGTTTTTT. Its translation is CASSSTANTGELFF.